Listed here is a single TCR beta chain. These data belong to a study of cytomegalovirus exposure and HLA in healthy donors. The CDR3 loop spans 15 amino acids. Deletions cut 5 bases from V and 0 bases from J, with 14 bases between. The germline CDR1 and CDR2 sequences are GTSNPN and SVGIG (reference sequence). 13 Jbeta primers and 60 Vbeta primers were used for the PCR. TCRdb's table, derived via immunoSEQ multiplex PCR, lists solely in-frame clones and lacks some. The table lists approximately 200,000 clones, 65% to 90% of them singletons. The clonotype comes from a woman between 45 and 60 years old in good health and CMV-seronegative. The chain is built from TRBV30 and TRBJ1-5; maybe TRBD1 (5 bases). Specimen: PBMCs. For the CDR3, the DNA is TGTGCCTGGGCCCCGGGGGGGAATAGCAATCAGCCCCAGCATTTT. It translates to CAWAPGGNSNQPQHF. The whole variable domain, filled in from reference TRBV30 and TRBJ1-5, reads SQTIHQWPATLVQPVGSPLSLECTVEGTSNPNLYWYRQAAGRGLQLLFYSVGIGQISSEVPQNLSASRPQDRQFILSSKKLLLSDSGFYLCAWAPGGNSNQPQHFGDGTRLSIL.